The next 14 T cell receptor beta chains were all read from a single sample in a study of spatial heterogeneity in lung cancer. The time point: sample taken at primary tumor resection. The study sequenced unsorted whole RNA from tumor, nontumor lung or frozen PBMC. TCRdb processed the 5' RACE reads anew with MiXCR; each CDR3 protein has one entry. The sample lists 50,000 to 65,000 distinct CDR3 sequences, around 8.2% seen once, with roughly 16% in the top ten. This specimen was PBMCs, taken at surgery. Every receptor here comes from a female donor with early-stage non-small cell lung cancer.

The sample holds many counts of this clonotype. The chain couples TRBV28 to TRBJ2-5; D is uncertain. This CDR3 spans 14 amino acids. Trimming removed 1 base from V and 2 bases from J, with 8 bases in between. The germline V gene encodes CDR1 MDHEN and CDR2 SYDVKM. The CDR3 DNA reads TGTGCCAGCAGTTTATCACTACCACAAGAGACCCAGTACTTC. Protein product: CASSLSLPQETQYF. Filled out from reference TRBV28 and TRBJ2-5, the complete variable domain reads DVKVTQSSRYLVKRTGEKVFLECVQDMDHENMFWYRQDPGLGLRLIYFSYDVKMKEKGDIPEGYSVSREKKERFSLILESASTNQTSMYLCASSLSLPQETQYFGPGTRLLVL.

This clonotype has a handful of counts. The chain couples TRBV9 to TRBJ1-3; 8 bases agree with TRBD1. Germline CDR1 and CDR2: SGDLS and YYNGEE. V was pared by 0 bases and J by 1 base, with 3 bases of the junction left unmatched. This CDR3 spans 16 amino acids. CDR3 nucleotide sequence: TGTGCCAGCAGCGTAGCTTACAGGGGGTCTGGAAACACCATATATTTT. It encodes CASSVAYRGSGNTIYF.

The gene calls are TRBV12-5 and TRBJ1-1, with D unclear. V was trimmed by 6 bases and J by 0 bases, leaving 8 bases between them. Per the germline V gene, CDR1 is LGHNT and CDR2 is FRNRAP. The CDR3 is 13 residues long. In DNA form, the CDR3 reads TGTGCTAGTGGGATAAGCATGAACACTGAAGCTTTCTTT. Encoded protein: CASGISMNTEAFF.

This clonotype has a count of ten or more. CDR3 amino acids: CASSLMGGTYNEQFF. In nucleotides, the CDR3 is TGCGCCAGCAGCTTGATGGGGGGAACCTACAATGAGCAGTTCTTC. The chain employs TRBV5-1 and TRBJ2-1; a possible D gene is TRBD2 (6 bases). The CDR3 totals 15 residues. Germline CDR1 and CDR2: SGHRS and YFSETQ. The V end was cut by 1 base, the J end by 2 bases, with 10 bases between.

At least ten counts were recorded for this clonotype. This sequence joins TRBV12-3 or TRBV12-4 and TRBJ2-5, with 9 bases aligning to TRBD1. V dropped 5 bases and J dropped 6; count of bases not matched to a gene: 4. The CDR3 length is 13 residues. Here the CDR3 DNA reads TGTGCCAGCAGTAAAGGGACAGGGAAGACCCAGTACTTC. Its protein product is CASSKGTGKTQYF.

This sequence joins TRBV28 and TRBJ2-7, with 7 bases matching TRBD1. CDR1 is MDHEN, CDR2 SYDVKM, per germline. V shed 6 bases and J 3 bases; nucleotides not matched to a gene: 2. CDR3 length: 12 amino acids. The CDR3 coding sequence is TGTGCCAGCAGAAGGACAGGCTACGAGCAGTACTTC. This encodes CASRRTGYEQYF.

V gene TRBV10-3 combines with J gene TRBJ1-1, with D possibly being TRBD1 (6 bases). V lost 0 bases, J lost 4 bases, and 6 bases lay in between. The CDR3 is 13 residues long. The germline V gene encodes CDR1 ENHRY and CDR2 SYGVKD. In nucleotides, the CDR3 is TGTGCCATCAGTGAGTCAGGGGGCACTGAAGCTTTCTTT. It codes for CAISESGGTEAFF.

This clonotype showed up many times. The chain couples TRBV12-3 or TRBV12-4 to TRBJ1-5, with TRBD1 as a possible D gene (5 bases). V lost 2 bases and J 5 bases, leaving 10 bases between the germline ends. The CDR3 runs to 14 residues. The CDR3 nucleotides are TGTGCCAGCAGTTTAATGGGACCTTATCAGCCCCAGCATTTT. As protein: CASSLMGPYQPQHF.

This clonotype has only a few counts. The genes are TRBV11-2 and TRBJ2-7; 10 bases fit TRBD2. V trimming: 3 bases; J trimming: 3 bases; junction bases outside the gene matches: 2. This CDR3 has 14 amino acids. Per the germline V gene, CDR1 is SGHAT and CDR2 is FQNNGV. The CDR3 coding sequence is TGTGCCAGCAGCTTTAGCGGGAGGAACTACGAGCAGTACTTC. Its protein product is CASSFSGRNYEQYF.

There are many counts of this clonotype. The V gene is TRBV3-1, the J gene TRBJ2-1; 9 nucleotides agree with TRBD1. The V gene end was trimmed by 0 bases and the J gene end by 3 bases; junction bases not matched to a gene: 3. The V gene's germline CDR1 is LGHDT and CDR2 YNNKEL (reference sequence). The CDR3 is made up of 16 amino acids. The CDR3 region is CASSQDRGQGYNEQFF. CDR3 DNA sequence: TGTGCCAGCAGCCAAGATCGGGGACAGGGCTACAATGAGCAGTTCTTC.

The chain links TRBV19 to TRBJ1-1; tentatively, D is TRBD1 (5 bases). Germline V gene lookup returns CDR1 LNHDA and CDR2 SQIVND (reference sequence). The ends were cut back, 6 bases at V and 1 base at J, with 12 bases in the middle. The CDR3 totals 14 residues. CDR3 in amino acids: CASSPGAGNTEAFF. DNA of the CDR3: TGTGCCAGTAGCCCCGGGGCGGGGAACACTGAAGCTTTCTTT.

The DNA for the CDR3 is TGCAGTGCTAAGTCAGCGCGGGGATCCTACGAGCAGTACTTC. This encodes CSAKSARGSYEQYF. This rearrangement joins TRBV20-1 to TRBJ2-7; a possible D gene is TRBD2 (6 bases). The V end was cut by 4 bases, the J end by 1 base, with 14 bases between. The CDR3 has 14 amino acids. Germline V gene data show CDR1 as DFQATT and CDR2 as SNEGSKA (reference sequence).

The rearrangement links TRBV3-1 to TRBJ2-3, with 12 bases that match TRBD2. Trimming cost V 7 bases and J 3 bases; bases outside gene matches: 5. This CDR3 has 15 amino acids. Germline CDR1 and CDR2: LGHDT and YNNKEL (reference sequence). The CDR3: CASTPSGGATDTQYF. Written as DNA, the CDR3 is TGTGCCAGCACCCCTAGCGGGGGGGCTACAGATACGCAGTATTTT.

This clonotype appeared a few times. The chain's CDR3 is CSAKGLAGYTDTQYF. In DNA form, the CDR3 reads TGCAGTGCCAAGGGACTAGCGGGGTACACAGATACGCAGTATTTT. J is TRBJ2-3 and V is TRBV20-1; 13 bases are shared with TRBD2. In germline, CDR1 is DFQATT, CDR2 SNEGSKA (reference sequence). This CDR3 is 15 amino acids long. Trimming removed 6 bases from V and 2 bases from J; junction bases left unmatched: 5.